Listed here are 32 T cell receptor beta chains from one sample, sequenced in a study of T-cell memory formation after mild COVID-19. TCRdb reprocessed the 5' RACE reads with MiXCR, giving one entry per CDR3 protein. The profile covers 30,000 or so distinct CDR3 sequences, with around 21% appearing a single time and less than 2% taken by the ten largest. The sequencing sample was made of PBMCs or a T cell subset sorted from them (not recorded which). The receptors come from an adult who had mild COVID-19 (a few samples of this study predate the infection). Cell type and time point are not known.

This clonotype was recorded at least ten times. The chain couples TRBV29-1 to TRBJ2-1, with TRBD2 identical over 10 bases. Losses at the gene ends were 4 bases for V and 9 bases for J; bases not matched to a gene: 6. CDR3 size: 13 residues. From germline, CDR1 is SQVTM and CDR2 ANQGSEA. CDR3 sequence (DNA): TGCAGCGTTGTGCCTAGCGGGAGTGGTGAGCAGTTCTTC. Encoded protein: CSVVPSGSGEQFF.

This clonotype was seen repeatedly, ten times or more. The chain joins TRBV30 to TRBJ1-1, with a weak D call TRBD1 (5 bases). The CDR3 contains 15 residues. V was shortened by 2 bases and J by 4 bases, with 17 bases between the two germline ends. Germline V gene lookup returns CDR1 GTSNPN and CDR2 SVGIG (reference sequence). The CDR3 here is CAWSIAGPGGTEAFF. Here the CDR3 DNA reads TGTGCCTGGAGTATTGCCGGACCGGGGGGCACTGAAGCTTTCTTT.

This clonotype was seen a handful of times. The chain joins TRBV19 to TRBJ1-1; 7 nucleotides align to TRBD1. This CDR3 has 14 amino acids. CDR1 and CDR2 from the germline V gene are LNHDA and SQIVND (reference sequence). With V trimmed by 6 bases and J by 1 base, 5 bases remained unmatched. The CDR3 here is CASRNRDRNTEAFF. DNA of the CDR3: TGTGCCAGTAGGAACCGGGACAGGAACACTGAAGCTTTCTTT.

The genes are TRBV7-3 and TRBJ1-1, with unresolved D. Per germline, CDR1 SGHTA and CDR2 FQGTGA. This CDR3 is built from 15 residues. Trimming removed 4 bases from V and 2 bases from J, with 14 bases in between. The CDR3 DNA is TGTGCCAGCAGCTCTAGCCCGGGGAGAAACACTGAAGCTTTCTTT. It translates to CASSSSPGRNTEAFF.

This clonotype was observed many times. The chain joins TRBV11-3 to TRBJ2-4; D is unclear. The V gene's germline CDR1 is SGHNT and CDR2 YENEEA. The CDR3 consists of 14 residues. V was cut by 5 bases and J by 0 bases, with 8 bases left in between. The CDR3 sequence: CASSLRVAKNIQYF. The DNA of the CDR3 is TGTGCCAGCAGCCTGAGAGTAGCCAAAAACATTCAGTACTTC.

This clonotype came up many times. The chain couples TRBV5-1 to TRBJ1-3; the D is unclear. The CDR3 sequence is 18 residues long. CDR1 and CDR2 (germline): SGHRS, YFSETQ. V dropped 0 bases and J dropped 0 bases, with 16 bases sitting between them. The CDR3 reads CASSLAPSGGASGNTIYF. CDR3 nucleotides: TGCGCCAGCAGCTTGGCGCCTTCGGGCGGAGCCTCTGGAAACACCATATATTTT.

This clonotype appeared many times. This chain links TRBV5-4 with TRBJ2-5; D not resolved. The germline CDR1 and CDR2 sequences are SGHNT and YYREEE (reference sequence). The CDR3 is 13 residues long. The V end was cut by 3 bases, the J end by 3 bases, with 9 bases between. The CDR3 DNA is TGTGCCAGCAGCTGGAACCGAGAAGAGACCCAGTACTTC. Amino acids: CASSWNREETQYF.

This clonotype was recorded at least ten times. This chain joins TRBV7-3 and TRBJ2-3; 14 positions match TRBD2. Trimming removed 2 bases from V and 6 bases from J; junction bases left unmatched: 4. Germline V CDR1 and CDR2: SGHTA, FQGTGA. CDR3 length equals 16 residues. In DNA form, the CDR3 reads TGTGCCAGCAGCTTAGGACTAGCGGGGGGCAGGGATACGCAGTATTTT. It yields the protein CASSLGLAGGRDTQYF.

At least ten counts were recorded for this clonotype. The CDR3 region has the DNA TGTGCCAGCAGTACGCCCCTAAAGGGGCCCAACACAGATACGCAGTATTTT. Translation gives CASSTPLKGPNTDTQYF. The V call is TRBV27, the J call TRBJ2-3; D may be TRBD1 (5 bases). V lost 5 bases and J lost 2, with 20 bases in between. Germline V lookup: CDR1 MNHEY, CDR2 SMNVEV (reference sequence). The CDR3 consists of 17 residues.

This clonotype showed up many times. This chain connects TRBV30 to TRBJ2-5; the D gene is possibly TRBD2 (5 bases). The CDR3 is 14 amino acids. Germline lookup yields CDR1 GTSNPN and CDR2 SVGIG (reference sequence). V was pared by 2 bases and J by 2 bases, with 12 bases between. The CDR3, as DNA: TGTGCCTGGAGTACTTCGGACTTGCAAGAGACCCAGTACTTC. Amino acid sequence: CAWSTSDLQETQYF. Filled out from reference TRBV30 and TRBJ2-5, the complete variable domain reads SQTIHQWPATLVQPVGSPLSLECTVEGTSNPNLYWYRQAAGRGLQLLFYSVGIGQISSEVPQNLSASRPQDRQFILSSKKLLLSDSGFYLCAWSTSDLQETQYFGPGTRLLVL.

This chain joins TRBV4-1 and TRBJ2-7; 7 nucleotides match TRBD1. The CDR3 runs 14 residues. The junction had 7 bases not matched to a gene; V was cut back by 4 bases and J by 4 bases. CDR1 is MGHRA and CDR2 is YSYEKL in the germline V gene. CDR3 loop: CASSRGGPGYEQYF. As DNA, the CDR3 is TGCGCCAGCAGCCGAGGGGGCCCAGGGTACGAGCAGTACTTC.

This clonotype was found many times. The CDR3, as DNA: TGTGCCAGCAGCTTGACCGGGGACGAGCAGTACTTC. Its translation is CASSLTGDEQYF. This chain connects TRBV5-6 to TRBJ2-7, with D tentatively TRBD2 (5 bases). This CDR3 region has 12 residues. The V end was cut by 1 base, the J end by 5 bases, with 7 bases between. CDR1 SGHDT and CDR2 YYEEEE come from the germline V gene.

The sample holds many counts of this clonotype. This rearrangement joins TRBV7-9 to TRBJ2-1; D is unclear. The CDR3 length is 16 residues. V lost 0 bases and J lost 2, with 11 bases in between. CDR1 is SEHNR, CDR2 FQNEAQ, per germline (reference sequence). The CDR3 loop is CASSLALASAYNEQFF. In DNA, the CDR3 is TGTGCCAGCAGCTTAGCATTGGCGTCAGCCTACAATGAGCAGTTCTTC. Complete variable domain (other parts from reference TRBV7-9 and TRBJ2-1): DTGVSQNPRHKITKRGQNVTFRCDPISEHNRLYWYRQTLGQGPEFLTYFQNEAQLEKSRLLSDRFSAERPKGSFSTLEIQRTEQGDSAMYLCASSLALASAYNEQFFGPGTRLTVL.

This clonotype has a count of ten or more. V is TRBV5-4 and J is TRBJ2-5; 8 bases are a match to TRBD2. The CDR3 has 15 residues. Germline values: CDR1 SGHNT, CDR2 YYREEE (reference sequence). The V gene end was trimmed by 5 bases and the J gene end by 5 bases; junction bases not matched to a gene: 11. The CDR3 spells CASRRERETLETQYF. Written as DNA, the CDR3 is TGTGCCAGCAGACGGGAGCGGGAGACGCTGGAGACCCAGTACTTC.

In its sample, this clonotype was seen many times. This chain joins TRBV18 and TRBJ2-1, with 11 bases matching TRBD1. The J segment lost 3 bases and the V segment lost 3 bases, leaving 1 base of the junction unmatched. The CDR3 spans 15 residues. The germline V gene encodes CDR1 KGHSH and CDR2 LQKENI. CDR3 bases: TGTGCCAGCTCACCCGGGACAGGGGGCTACAATGAGCAGTTCTTC. This sequence encodes CASSPGTGGYNEQFF.

In its sample, this clonotype was seen many times. V and J are TRBV7-9 and TRBJ2-1, with D hard to call. CDR3 size: 13 residues. V gave up 5 bases and J gave up 8 bases, with 13 bases separating them. Germline V gives CDR1 SEHNR, CDR2 FQNEAQ (reference sequence). CDR3 protein: CASSASLQDEQFF. DNA for the CDR3: TGTGCCAGCAGCGCGTCCTTGCAGGATGAGCAGTTCTTC.

This clonotype has at least ten counts. The rearrangement links TRBV7-2 to TRBJ1-6, with D uncertain. V was clipped by 5 bases and J by 7 bases, with 12 bases between them. CDR3 length equals 14 residues. Germline assignment: CDR1 SGHTA and CDR2 FQGNSA. The CDR3 protein is CASSEHPRNSPLHF. The CDR3 nucleotides are TGTGCCAGCAGCGAACACCCGAGGAATTCACCCCTCCACTTT.

This clonotype was seen ten or more times. The genes are TRBV6-5 and TRBJ2-7, with 9 bases matching TRBD1. This CDR3 comprises 14 residues. V lost 8 bases, J lost 1 base, and 6 bases stayed unmatched. Germline V gene data show CDR1 as MNHEY and CDR2 as SVGAGI. Written as DNA, the CDR3 is TGTGCCAGCGGTACCGGGACAGGGTCCTACGAGCAGTACTTC. As protein: CASGTGTGSYEQYF.

This clonotype appeared many times. This rearrangement joins TRBV5-1 to TRBJ2-1; 14 nucleotides agree with TRBD2. Germline V gene data show CDR1 as SGHRS and CDR2 as YFSETQ. Germline trimming cut 4 bases from V and 7 bases from J; bases unmatched to any gene: 4. The CDR3 is made up of 15 amino acids. CDR3 sequence: CASSRTSGGWNEQFF. As DNA, the CDR3 is TGCGCCAGCAGCCGGACTAGCGGGGGGTGGAATGAGCAGTTCTTC.

This clonotype was found many times. This sequence joins TRBV24-1 and TRBJ2-3; TRBD2 matches 11 bases. The CDR3 loop spans 17 amino acids. Germline trimming cut 10 bases from V and 3 bases from J; bases unmatched to any gene: 14. CDR1 KGHDR and CDR2 SFDVKD come from the germline V gene. For the CDR3, the DNA is TGTGCCACTGGTAGTCTCACTAGCGGGAGAACTACAGATACGCAGTATTTT. Amino acids: CATGSLTSGRTTDTQYF.

V is TRBV6-1 and J is TRBJ1-1; D unresolved. V was clipped by 7 bases and J by 0 bases, with 9 bases between them. This CDR3 has 13 amino acids. The germline gives CDR1 MNHNS, CDR2 SASEGT. The CDR3 DNA is TGTGCCAGCAAGAAGGCCATGAACACTGAAGCTTTCTTT. Amino acid sequence: CASKKAMNTEAFF.

Only one count was recorded for this clonotype. V usage is TRBV6-5 and J usage is TRBJ1-1, with no clear D. V lost 0 bases and J lost 7, with 12 bases in between. Germline-derived CDR1 and CDR2 are MNHEY and SVGAGI. The CDR3 runs 14 residues. The CDR3 here is CASSYSRGWGEAFF. In nucleotides, the CDR3 is TGTGCCAGCAGTTACTCAAGAGGATGGGGTGAAGCTTTCTTT.

This clonotype has ten or more counts. CDR3 in amino acids: CASSPRTQRNYGYTF. CDR3 bases: TGTGCCAGCAGTCCCCGGACACAACGGAACTATGGCTACACCTTC. The J gene is TRBJ1-2, the V gene TRBV12-3 or TRBV12-4; TRBD1 is a possible D gene (5 bases). Trimming left V 5 bases short and J 2 bases short, with 15 bases between. This CDR3 is built from 15 residues.

This clonotype was detected ten times or more. The gene calls are TRBV29-1 and TRBJ1-4; 7 nucleotides agree with TRBD1. The CDR3 sequence is 16 residues long. In germline, CDR1 is SQVTM, CDR2 ANQGSEA. J lost 2 bases, V lost 7 bases, and 13 bases had no gene match. In DNA, the CDR3 is TGCAGCGCTCGACAGATGGGACAGAAGACTAATGAAAAACTGTTTTTT. It specifies CSARQMGQKTNEKLFF.

This clonotype was seen many times. This sequence joins TRBV5-1 and TRBJ1-2; D remains ambiguous. In germline, CDR1 is SGHRS, CDR2 YFSETQ. This CDR3 has 13 amino acids. V lost 0 bases and J lost 5, with 8 bases in between. The CDR3 spells CASSLGQLYGYTF. CDR3 DNA: TGCGCCAGCAGCTTGGGTCAGCTTTATGGCTACACCTTC. Full variable domain (outside the CDR3, taken from reference TRBV5-1 and TRBJ1-2): KAGVTQTPRYLIKTRGQQVTLSCSPISGHRSVSWYQQTPGQGLQFLFEYFSETQRNKGNFPGRFSGRQFSNSRSEMNVSTLELGDSALYLCASSLGQLYGYTFGSGTRLTVV.

V and J are TRBV2 and TRBJ2-1; D might be TRBD1 or TRBD2, each matching 6 bases. Germline V gene lookup returns CDR1 SNHLY and CDR2 FYNNEI. V lost 6 bases, J lost 6 bases, and 12 bases lay in between. The CDR3 contains 13 residues. Written as DNA, the CDR3 is TGTGCCAGCAGGATCCCGGGGGCCAATGAGCAGTTCTTC. Amino acids: CASRIPGANEQFF.

This clonotype occurred many times. This chain links TRBV20-1 with TRBJ2-3, with 8 bases fitting TRBD1. Unmatched junction bases numbered 7, after V lost 5 bases and J lost 3 bases. Germline assignment: CDR1 DFQATT and CDR2 SNEGSKA (reference sequence). The CDR3 length is 14 residues. The CDR3 reads CSAGRGRGTDTQYF. In DNA, the CDR3 is TGCAGTGCTGGCAGGGGGCGAGGTACAGATACGCAGTATTTT.

CDR3 sequence reads: CASSPATNEKLFF. CDR3 bases: TGTGCCAGCTCACCAGCAACTAATGAAAAACTGTTTTTT. The chain has TRBV18 and TRBJ1-4, with D uncertain. The germline V gene encodes CDR1 KGHSH and CDR2 LQKENI. The CDR3 sequence is 13 residues long. V lost 2 bases and J lost 0, with 1 base in between.

This clonotype occurred many times. This chain connects TRBV5-1 to TRBJ2-7; perhaps TRBD1 as D (6 bases). Trimming removed 4 bases at V and 0 bases at J, with 11 bases between. Germline CDR1 reads SGHRS; CDR2 reads YFSETQ. The CDR3 extends over 14 amino acids. The CDR3 DNA reads TGCGCCAGCAGCGAAGGGACACACTCCTACGAGCAGTACTTC. Translated: CASSEGTHSYEQYF.

The chain recombines TRBV5-6 with TRBJ2-3; D remains ambiguous. The length of the CDR3 is 12 residues. The germline V and J ends were trimmed by 3 bases and 3 bases, with 5 bases remaining between them. Germline V gives CDR1 SGHDT, CDR2 YYEEEE. CDR3 nucleotides: TGTGCCAGCAGCTCCGGGACAGATACGCAGTATTTT. This sequence encodes CASSSGTDTQYF.

This clonotype was found many times. The chain combines TRBV5-1 with TRBJ1-1; D is unclear. The CDR3 contains 14 residues. The V gene lost 2 bases and the J gene lost 1 base, with 9 bases spanning the gap. From germline, CDR1 is SGHRS and CDR2 YFSETQ. As DNA, the CDR3 is TGCGCCAGCAGCTTAGCTCCCTGGAACACTGAAGCTTTCTTT. This encodes CASSLAPWNTEAFF.

In this sample, this clonotype turned up many times. The chain combines TRBV7-9 with TRBJ1-2; 7 nucleotides match TRBD1. With 6 bases clipped from V and 3 bases from J, the junction kept 4 bases outside the gene matches. Germline-derived CDR1 and CDR2 are SEHNR and FQNEAQ (reference sequence). The CDR3 loop spans 13 amino acids. DNA for the CDR3: TGTGCCAGCAGTTGGGACAGTTACTATGGCTACACCTTC. Protein product: CASSWDSYYGYTF. Filled out from reference TRBV7-9 and TRBJ1-2, the complete variable domain reads DTGVSQNPRHKITKRGQNVTFRCDPISEHNRLYWYRQTLGQGPEFLTYFQNEAQLEKSRLLSDRFSAERPKGSFSTLEIQRTEQGDSAMYLCASSWDSYYGYTFGSGTRLTVV.